The entry below gives a single T cell receptor beta chain sequence along with its context. These data come from a study of T cell responses to AZD1222 COVID-19 vaccine. CDR1 is MNHEY and CDR2 is SVGAGI in the germline V gene. The CDR3 spans 13 residues. V gave up 1 base and J gave up 4 bases, with 7 bases separating them. TCRdb's copy holds only in-frame clones and misses some; the assay was immunoSEQ multiplex PCR. The repertoire holds under 150,000 clones, 90% to 95% seen once, with under 2% in the top ten. Here the sequenced sample was peripheral blood, taken on day 0 of AZD1222 vaccination. This receptor was taken from an adult in good health. The V call is TRBV6-5, the J call TRBJ1-1; D is undetermined. The CDR3 DNA reads as TGTGCCAGCAGTTACTTGGAGGGCACTGAAGCTTTCTTT. Protein: CASSYLEGTEAFF.